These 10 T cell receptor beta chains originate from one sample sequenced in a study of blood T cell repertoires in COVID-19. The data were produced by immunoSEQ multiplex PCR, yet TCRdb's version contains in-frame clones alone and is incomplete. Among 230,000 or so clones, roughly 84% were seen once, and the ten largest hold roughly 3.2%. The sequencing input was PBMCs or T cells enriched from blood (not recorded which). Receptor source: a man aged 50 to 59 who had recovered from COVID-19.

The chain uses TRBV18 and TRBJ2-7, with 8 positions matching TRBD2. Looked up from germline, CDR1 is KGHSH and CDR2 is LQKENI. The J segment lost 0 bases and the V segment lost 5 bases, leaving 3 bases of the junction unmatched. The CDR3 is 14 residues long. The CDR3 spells CASSTGTSSYEQYF. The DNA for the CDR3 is TGTGCCAGCTCAACCGGGACTAGCTCCTACGAGCAGTACTTC. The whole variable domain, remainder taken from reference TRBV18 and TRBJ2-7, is NAGVMQNPRHLVRRRGQEARLRCSPMKGHSHVYWYRQLPEEGLKFMVYLQKENIIDESGMPKERFSAEFPKEGPSILRIQQVVRGDSAAYFCASSTGTSSYEQYFGPGTRLTVT.

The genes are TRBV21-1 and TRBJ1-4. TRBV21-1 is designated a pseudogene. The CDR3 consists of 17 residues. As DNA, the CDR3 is TGTGCCAGCAGCAAGGAGACTGAGTATGGAGTAGACGAAAAACTGTTTTTT. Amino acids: CASSKETEYGVDEKLFF.

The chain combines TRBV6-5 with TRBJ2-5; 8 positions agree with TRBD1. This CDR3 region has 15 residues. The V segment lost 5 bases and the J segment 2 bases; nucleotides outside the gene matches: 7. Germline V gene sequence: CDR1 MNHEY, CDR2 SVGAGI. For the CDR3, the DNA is TGTGCCAGCAGTCAACCCGGGACAGGACAAGAGACCCAGTACTTC. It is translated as CASSQPGTGQETQYF.

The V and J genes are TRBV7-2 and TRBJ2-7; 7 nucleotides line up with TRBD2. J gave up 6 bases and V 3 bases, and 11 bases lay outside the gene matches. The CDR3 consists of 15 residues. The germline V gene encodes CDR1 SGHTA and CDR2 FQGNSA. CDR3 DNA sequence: TGTGCCAGCAGCTTGATGGGGAGGGGAGATGTCGAGCAGTACTTC. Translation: CASSLMGRGDVEQYF.

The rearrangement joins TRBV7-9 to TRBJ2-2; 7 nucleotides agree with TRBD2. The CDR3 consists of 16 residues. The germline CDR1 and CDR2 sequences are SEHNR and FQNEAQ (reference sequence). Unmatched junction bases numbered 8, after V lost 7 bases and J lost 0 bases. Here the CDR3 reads CASKPRGVANTGELFF. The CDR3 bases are TGTGCCAGCAAGCCACGGGGGGTCGCGAACACCGGGGAGCTGTTTTTT. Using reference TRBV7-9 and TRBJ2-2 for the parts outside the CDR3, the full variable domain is DTGVSQNPRHKITKRGQNVTFRCDPISEHNRLYWYRQTLGQGPEFLTYFQNEAQLEKSRLLSDRFSAERPKGSFSTLEIQRTEQGDSAMYLCASKPRGVANTGELFFGEGSRLTVL.

The CDR3 DNA follows: TGTGCCAGCCGGGGGATGAACACTGAAGCTTTCTTT. This sequence encodes CASRGMNTEAFF. The chain carries TRBV28 and TRBJ1-1; TRBD1 might be the D (5 bases). This CDR3 contains 12 residues. Trimming cost V 8 bases and J 0 bases, with 7 bases left between them. Germline-derived CDR1 and CDR2 are MDHEN and SYDVKM.

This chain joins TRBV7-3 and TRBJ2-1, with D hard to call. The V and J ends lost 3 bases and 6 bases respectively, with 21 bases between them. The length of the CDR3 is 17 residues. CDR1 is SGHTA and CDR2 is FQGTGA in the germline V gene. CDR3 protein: CASSFLPRFSRFNEQFF. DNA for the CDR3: TGTGCCAGCAGCTTCCTCCCCAGGTTCAGTAGGTTCAATGAGCAGTTCTTC.

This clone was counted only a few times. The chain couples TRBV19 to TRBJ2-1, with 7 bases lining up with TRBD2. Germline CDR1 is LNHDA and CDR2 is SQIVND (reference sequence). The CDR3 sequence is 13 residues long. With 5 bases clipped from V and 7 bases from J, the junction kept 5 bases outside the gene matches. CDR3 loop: CASSPSGGNEQFF. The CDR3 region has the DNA TGTGCCAGTAGTCCTAGCGGAGGAAATGAGCAGTTCTTC.

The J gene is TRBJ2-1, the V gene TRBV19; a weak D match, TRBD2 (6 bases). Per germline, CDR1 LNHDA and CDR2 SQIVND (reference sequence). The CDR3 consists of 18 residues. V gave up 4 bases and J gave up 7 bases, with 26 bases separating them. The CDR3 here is CASSTRVRGAGVENEQFF. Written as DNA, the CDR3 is TGTGCCAGTAGTACCCGGGTACGCGGGGCCGGGGTTGAGAATGAGCAGTTCTTC. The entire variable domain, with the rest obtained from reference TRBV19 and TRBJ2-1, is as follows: DGGITQSPKYLFRKEGQNVTLSCEQNLNHDAMYWYRQDPGQGLRLIYYSQIVNDFQKGDIAEGYSVSREKKESFPLTVTSAQKNPTAFYLCASSTRVRGAGVENEQFFGPGTRLTVL.

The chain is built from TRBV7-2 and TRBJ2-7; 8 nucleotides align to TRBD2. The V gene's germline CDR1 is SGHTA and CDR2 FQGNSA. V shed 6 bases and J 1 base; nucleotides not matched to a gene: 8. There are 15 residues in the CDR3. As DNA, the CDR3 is TGTGCCAGCAGTATTGCGGGAGGAATATCCTACGAGCAGTACTTC. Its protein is CASSIAGGISYEQYF.